The sequence of this T cell receptor (beta chain) was determined in a study of Graves' ophthalmopathy and Graves' hyperthyroidism. CDR3 regions of TCR beta were amplified from RNA transcripts. HTBI primers were employed in first-round RT-PCR, then a second-round multiplex PCR followed. TCRdb reprocessed the multiplex PCR reads via MiXCR and lists one record per CDR3 protein. This repertoire shows over 40,000 distinct CDR3 sequences, 50% to 65% found once; its top ten account for roughly 20%. Other autoimmune diseases, uncontrolled infections, pregnancy or lactation ruled patients out of participation. Of note for this clonotype: The antigen is unknown.

The length of the CDR3 is 11 residues. Germline loops: CDR1 SNHLY, CDR2 FYNNEI. With 2 bases removed from V and 11 bases from J, the gap between germline ends came to 10 bases. General study results and limits: The model achieved about 67% sensitivity and 72% to 85% specificity for ophthalmopathy progression. The majority of expanded thyroid clonotypes above 0.001 frequency also occurred in blood.

The sample was peripheral blood. The TCR comes from an adult man with Graves' ophthalmopathy. The chain employs TRBV2 and TRBJ2-7, with a tentative D call TRBD2 (6 bases). The CDR3 DNA reads as TGTGCCAGCAGTGAATACGGCGGGAAGTACTTC. It yields the protein CASSEYGGKYF.